One sample yielded the 24 T cell receptor beta chains listed below, sequenced in a study of blood T cell repertoires in COVID-19. Repertoires were generated with immunoSEQ multiplex PCR, while TCRdb's copy carries only in-frame clones and drops some. The repertoire consists of around 180,000 clones, with around 90% occurring once and the leading ten covering about 4.5%. Material: peripheral blood. The receptors stem from a human donor in a cohort sampled during active COVID-19.

The rearrangement joins TRBV5-6 to TRBJ1-4; D possibly corresponds to TRBD1 (5 bases). Trimming took 0 bases from V and 7 from J, leaving 16 bases between them. Per the germline V gene, CDR1 is SGHDT and CDR2 is YYEEEE. This CDR3 comprises 16 residues. This CDR3 is CASSLALWGIGEKLFF. Here the CDR3 DNA reads TGTGCCAGCAGCTTGGCCCTTTGGGGCATCGGTGAAAAACTGTTTTTT.

This clone appeared once. J is TRBJ1-1 and V is TRBV18; 7 nucleotides match TRBD1. In germline, CDR1 is KGHSH, CDR2 LQKENI. The J segment lost 4 bases and the V segment lost 2 bases, leaving 4 bases of the junction unmatched. The CDR3 length is 14 residues. For the CDR3, the DNA is TGTGCCAGCTCACCAGGGACAGCTAGCACTGAAGCTTTCTTT. Amino acids: CASSPGTASTEAFF.

This chain links TRBV27 with TRBJ2-1, with D possibly TRBD1 on 6 matching bases. V was trimmed by 5 bases and J by 1 base, leaving 12 bases between them. Germline V gives CDR1 MNHEY, CDR2 SMNVEV (reference sequence). The CDR3 is made up of 15 amino acids. The CDR3 DNA reads as TGTGCCAGCAGTCCTACAGGGATTTCCTACAATGAGCAGTTCTTC. Protein product: CASSPTGISYNEQFF.

This clone was observed a single time. V and J are TRBV3-1 (or the pseudogene TRBV3-2) and TRBJ2-5, with 12 bases matching TRBD2. J was trimmed by 5 bases and V by 3 bases; bases with no gene match: 13. This CDR3 is built from 18 residues. Germline CDR1 LGHDT, CDR2 YNNKEL (reference sequence). The CDR3 here is CASSQFSSGRAGSETQYF. The CDR3 coding sequence is TGTGCCAGCAGCCAGTTTTCTAGCGGGAGGGCCGGGTCGGAGACCCAGTACTTC.

The chain combines TRBV19 with TRBJ2-4, with a tentative D call TRBD1 (5 bases). V was shortened by 9 bases and J by 0 bases, with 9 bases between the two germline ends. Germline V CDR1 and CDR2: LNHDA, SQIVND (reference sequence). The CDR3 totals 13 residues. In DNA form, the CDR3 reads TGTGCCAGCGCCCAGGGAGCCAAAAACATTCAGTACTTC. Protein: CASAQGAKNIQYF.

J is TRBJ1-4 and V is TRBV5-1, with D possibly being TRBD1 (5 bases). CDR1 is SGHRS, CDR2 YFSETQ, per germline. The length of the CDR3 is 12 residues. Trimming left V 0 bases short and J 8 bases short, with 5 bases between. CDR3 nucleotides: TGCGCCAGCAGCTTGGACAGGGAAAAACTGTTTTTT. It specifies CASSLDREKLFF.

This clone was seen once. V gene TRBV29-1 combines with J gene TRBJ1-1; 9 bases map to TRBD1. Germline CDR1 SQVTM, CDR2 ANQGSEA. Trimming removed 3 bases from V and 11 bases from J; junction bases left unmatched: 10. The CDR3 covers 13 residues. The CDR3 here is CSVEGQGFRRAFF. The CDR3, as DNA: TGCAGCGTTGAGGGACAGGGCTTCCGGCGGGCTTTCTTT.

The chain carries TRBV11-2 and TRBJ2-2, with 8 positions matching TRBD2. Unmatched junction bases numbered 8, after V lost 4 bases and J lost 1 base. The CDR3 contains 17 residues. CDR1 SGHAT and CDR2 FQNNGV come from the germline V gene. CDR3: CASSYNALAGNTGELFF. CDR3 coding DNA: TGTGCCAGCAGCTACAATGCCCTAGCGGGGAACACCGGGGAGCTGTTTTTT. The full variable domain, its missing parts supplied by reference TRBV11-2 and TRBJ2-2, is EAGVAQSPRYKIIEKRQSVAFWCNPISGHATLYWYQQILGQGPKLLIQFQNNGVVDDSQLPKDRFSAERLKGVDSTLKIQPAKLEDSAVYLCASSYNALAGNTGELFFGEGSRLTVL.

This clone was detected a few times. V and J are TRBV4-1 and TRBJ1-2, with TRBD1 matching 9 bases. Germline V gives CDR1 MGHRA, CDR2 YSYEKL. With V trimmed by 4 bases and J by 6 bases, 12 bases remained unmatched. CDR3 length: 16 residues. The CDR3 reads CASSRDEQGADNGYTF. CDR3 sequence (DNA): TGCGCCAGCAGCCGCGATGAACAGGGGGCGGACAATGGCTACACCTTC.

This rearrangement joins TRBV2 to TRBJ2-2; D remains ambiguous. The ends were cut back, 6 bases at V and 4 bases at J, with 9 bases in the middle. Germline V gene sequence: CDR1 SNHLY, CDR2 FYNNEI. This CDR3 is 13 amino acids long. This CDR3 is CASRSESTGELFF. The CDR3 DNA sequence: TGTGCCAGCAGGTCTGAGAGCACCGGGGAGCTGTTTTTT.

The CDR3 loop reads CASSSRTASGNTIYF. For the CDR3, the DNA is TGTGCCAGTAGCTCTAGGACAGCCTCTGGAAACACCATATATTTT. V and J are TRBV19 and TRBJ1-3, with D possibly being TRBD1 (6 bases). The V and J ends lost 6 bases and 0 bases respectively, with 12 bases between them. Germline loops: CDR1 LNHDA, CDR2 SQIVND (reference sequence). The CDR3 contains 15 residues. Full variable domain (remainder filled in from reference TRBV19 and TRBJ1-3): DGGITQSPKYLFRKEGQNVTLSCEQNLNHDAMYWYRQDPGQGLRLIYYSQIVNDFQKGDIAEGYSVSREKKESFPLTVTSAQKNPTAFYLCASSSRTASGNTIYFGEGSWLTVV.

J is TRBJ2-2 and V is TRBV7-2; D not resolved. CDR3 length: 14 residues. Germline CDR1 and CDR2: SGHTA and FQGNSA. Deletions cut 2 bases from V and 1 base from J, with 5 bases between. The CDR3 here is CASSLYGNTGELFF. The DNA for the CDR3 is TGTGCCAGCAGCTTATACGGGAACACCGGGGAGCTGTTTTTT.

This clone came up once. The V gene is TRBV6-2 or TRBV6-3, the J gene TRBJ2-7, with a tentative D call TRBD2 (7 bases). Trimming cost V 5 bases and J 4 bases, with 18 bases left between them. This CDR3 region has 15 residues. Germline values: CDR1 MNHEY, CDR2 SVGEGT. The CDR3 reads CASSERGGHRYEQYF. Here the CDR3 DNA reads TGTGCCAGCAGTGAGAGGGGGGGCCATCGGTACGAGCAGTACTTC.

The rearrangement links TRBV18 to TRBJ2-2; 10 bases map to TRBD1. There are 16 residues in the CDR3. The germline gives CDR1 KGHSH, CDR2 LQKENI. After removal of 3 bases from V and 1 base from J, the junction contained 2 bases not matched to a gene. The CDR3, as DNA: TGTGCCAGCTCACCGAGGACAGGGGGGAACACCGGGGAGCTGTTTTTT. Its protein product is CASSPRTGGNTGELFF. The full variable domain, its missing parts supplied by reference TRBV18 and TRBJ2-2, is NAGVMQNPRHLVRRRGQEARLRCSPMKGHSHVYWYRQLPEEGLKFMVYLQKENIIDESGMPKERFSAEFPKEGPSILRIQQVVRGDSAAYFCASSPRTGGNTGELFFGEGSRLTVL.

The CDR3 DNA follows: TGTGCCAGCAGCTTTAGGGGAGGCACCTACGAGCAGTACTTC. Translation gives CASSFRGGTYEQYF. The rearrangement uses TRBV11-2 and TRBJ2-7; possible D gene TRBD2, 6 bases. The V and J ends lost 3 bases and 2 bases respectively, with 11 bases between them. CDR3 size: 14 residues. CDR1 is SGHAT, CDR2 FQNNGV, per germline. Full variable domain (rest looked up from reference TRBV11-2 and TRBJ2-7): EAGVAQSPRYKIIEKRQSVAFWCNPISGHATLYWYQQILGQGPKLLIQFQNNGVVDDSQLPKDRFSAERLKGVDSTLKIQPAKLEDSAVYLCASSFRGGTYEQYFGPGTRLTVT.

The CDR3 sequence: CASSYGPGYEQYF. The CDR3, as DNA: TGTGCCAGCAGTTATGGGCCAGGATACGAGCAGTACTTC. The rearrangement joins TRBV6-5 to TRBJ2-7; D gene ambiguous. CDR3 length: 13 amino acids. V gave up 3 bases and J gave up 4 bases, with 10 bases separating them. Germline V gives CDR1 MNHEY, CDR2 SVGAGI.

This clone was seen only a few times. The rearrangement joins TRBV3-1 (or the pseudogene TRBV3-2) to TRBJ1-3; D ambiguous. Trimming left V 5 bases short and J 9 bases short, with 14 bases between. Germline V CDR1 and CDR2: LGHDT, YNNKEL (reference sequence). This CDR3 contains 13 residues. The CDR3 sequence is CASSFATGSTIYF. As DNA, the CDR3 is TGTGCCAGCAGCTTTGCTACGGGGAGCACCATATATTTT.

The gene calls are TRBV4-3 and TRBJ2-7, with 7 bases matching TRBD2. The CDR3 is made up of 14 amino acids. J was trimmed by 5 bases and V by 2 bases; bases with no gene match: 6. The germline gives CDR1 LGHNA, CDR2 YSLEER. The CDR3 DNA sequence: TGCGCCAGCAGCCAAAGCGGGGAAAGGAACGAGCAGTACTTC. It encodes CASSQSGERNEQYF.

The V and J genes are TRBV21-1 and TRBJ2-1; the table's D call of TRBD1 was not tested on the DNA. TRBV21-1 is designated a pseudogene. The CDR3 has 17 residues. The CDR3 DNA sequence: TGTGCCAGCAGCACTAATTCCCGGGACAGCTCCTACAATGAGCAGTTCTTC. Its protein is CASSTNSRDSSYNEQFF.

The V and J genes are TRBV5-1 and TRBJ2-1, with a weak D call TRBD2 (6 bases). CDR3 size: 15 residues. Germline CDR1 SGHRS, CDR2 YFSETQ. V was cut by 5 bases and J by 4 bases, with 16 bases left in between. DNA for the CDR3: TGCGCCAGCAGTTTAAGCGGGTGGGCATACAATGAGCAGTTCTTC. Its protein product is CASSLSGWAYNEQFF.

The chain combines TRBV7-6 with TRBJ2-2; possible D gene TRBD2, 7 bases. Germline V gene lookup returns CDR1 SGHVS and CDR2 FNYEAQ. V lost 5 bases and J 5 bases, leaving 15 bases between the germline ends. The CDR3 runs 15 residues. The CDR3: CASSHRDYGTGELFF. CDR3 nucleotide sequence: TGTGCCAGCAGCCACAGGGACTACGGGACCGGGGAGCTGTTTTTT.

This clone was observed a single time. V usage is TRBV6-2 or TRBV6-3 and J usage is TRBJ2-3; 9 nucleotides align to TRBD2. This CDR3 has 14 residues. Losses at the gene ends were 0 bases for V and 12 bases for J; bases not matched to a gene: 7. The germline gives CDR1 MNHEY, CDR2 SVGEGT. The CDR3 sequence is CASSYSPDGTSQYF. CDR3 sequence (DNA): TGTGCCAGCAGTTACTCGCCGGATGGGACTAGCCAGTATTTT.

This chain links TRBV7-8 with TRBJ1-5; TRBD1 is a possible D gene (6 bases). Per the germline V gene, CDR1 is SGHVS and CDR2 is FQNEAQ. V was clipped by 6 bases and J by 2 bases, with 14 bases between them. This CDR3 contains 15 residues. The DNA of the CDR3 is TGTGCCAGCAGTTTTACTCACAGGGGCAATCAGCCCCAGCATTTT. Encoded protein: CASSFTHRGNQPQHF. The whole variable domain, remainder taken from reference TRBV7-8 and TRBJ1-5, is GAGVSQSPRYKVAKRGQDVALRCDPISGHVSLFWYQQALGQGPEFLTYFQNEAQLDKSGLPSDRFFAERPEGSVSTLKIQRTQQEDSAVYLCASSFTHRGNQPQHFGDGTRLSIL.

V and J are TRBV30 and TRBJ2-5; D is perhaps TRBD1 (6 bases). The CDR3 has 14 residues. Deletions cut 0 bases from V and 4 bases from J, with 12 bases between. Germline V gene lookup returns CDR1 GTSNPN and CDR2 SVGIG (reference sequence). CDR3 protein: CAWSVHRERETQYF. The CDR3 DNA follows: TGTGCCTGGAGTGTCCACAGGGAAAGAGAGACCCAGTACTTC.